This is a list of T cell receptor beta chains from one sample in a study of post-analysis software for immune sequencing data. TCRdb used MiXCR to reprocess the PCR reads, holding one entry per CDR3 protein. The profile shows hundreds of thousands of distinct CDR3 sequences, 55% to 60% of them singletons. The source material was blood. All receptors derive from a girl aged 2-10 years with multiple sclerosis. CDR3s include the opening cysteine and the closing phenylalanine or tryptophan. A D gene is named only where the DNA matches it firmly. A clone size is listed for some rows: how often the clone was seen (once, few, many), or a class if it is expanded.

CDR3	DNA	J	D	length	V	size
CSASGDSAKNIQYF	TGCAGTGCTAGCGGGGACAGCGCCAAAAACATTCAGTACTTC	TRBJ2-4	TRBD1	14	TRBV20-1	many
CSAKGGQEKLFF	TGCAGTGCTAAGGGAGGACAGGAAAAACTGTTTTTT	TRBJ1-4	.	12	TRBV20-1	.
CASHLSQPQETQYF	TGTGCCAGTCATCTGTCGCAGCCACAAGAGACCCAGTACTTC	TRBJ2-5	.	14	TRBV6-2/TRBV6-3	few
CASSGGFLVGEQYF	TGCGCCAGCAGCGGCGGGTTCCTAGTGGGCGAGCAGTACTTC	TRBJ2-7	.	14	TRBV5-1	few
CSANTWQGTRNDYEQYF	TGCAGTGCTAATACTTGGCAGGGGACCAGAAACGACTACGAGCAGTACTTC	TRBJ2-7	.	17	TRBV20-1	few
CASSPYPQGKETQYF	TGTGCCAGCTCACCTTACCCACAGGGAAAGGAGACCCAGTACTTC	TRBJ2-5	.	15	TRBV18	.
CASSTQGGGYTF	TGTGCCAGCAGCACACAGGGAGGTGGCTACACCTTC	TRBJ1-2	.	12	TRBV13	.
CASSFSTSGGVNEQFF	TGTGCCAGCAGCTTCAGTACTAGCGGGGGGGTTAATGAGCAGTTCTTC	TRBJ2-1	TRBD2	16	TRBV11-2	.
CSARLDRGIPYSNQPQHF	TGCAGTGCTCGACTGGACAGGGGAATACCATATAGCAATCAGCCCCAGCATTTT	TRBJ1-5	TRBD1	18	TRBV20-1	once
CARGRISSYEQYF	TGTGCACGGGGGCGGATTTCTTCCTACGAGCAGTACTTC	TRBJ2-7	.	13	TRBV30	.
CSVNQNTEAFF	TGCAGCGTTAACCAGAACACTGAAGCTTTCTTT	TRBJ1-1	.	11	TRBV29-1	.
CASSESGGAKNIQYF	TGTGCCAGCAGTGAGTCGGGGGGGGCCAAAAACATTCAGTACTTC	TRBJ2-4	TRBD2	15	TRBV25-1	few
CASSQDRSADYGYTF	TGCGCCAGCAGCCAAGATAGGTCAGCTGACTATGGCTACACCTTC	TRBJ1-2	.	15	TRBV4-3	.
CAISESGQGAPGYTF	TGTGCCATCAGTGAGTCCGGACAGGGGGCTCCTGGCTACACCTTC	TRBJ1-2	TRBD1	15	TRBV10-3	once
CASSFRIRGTEAFF	TGTGCCAGCAGTTTCCGGATTCGGGGCACTGAAGCTTTCTTT	TRBJ1-1	.	14	TRBV28	.
CASTLREGQGIGETQYF	TGTGCCAGCACCCTACGGGAAGGACAGGGAATTGGAGAGACCCAGTACTTC	TRBJ2-5	TRBD1	17	TRBV7-9	few
CASSQEEGAVNSPLHF	TGCGCCAGCAGCCAAGAAGAGGGGGCGGTAAATTCACCCCTCCACTTT	TRBJ1-6	TRBD1	16	TRBV4-1	.
CASSLERGETQYF	TGCGCCAGCAGCTTGGAGAGGGGAGAGACCCAGTACTTC	TRBJ2-5	.	13	TRBV5-1	.
CATRDRDETQYF	TGTGCCACCAGGGACAGGGACGAGACCCAGTACTTC	TRBJ2-5	TRBD1	12	TRBV24-1	few
CASSSVAGDTQYF	TGTGCCAGCAGCTCGGTGGCGGGGGATACGCAGTATTTT	TRBJ2-3	.	13	TRBV11-2	.
CASSVDRDFYGYTF	TGCGCCAGCAGCGTGGACAGGGACTTCTATGGCTACACCTTC	TRBJ1-2	TRBD1	14	TRBV5-1	.
CASSQAPQGDTEAFF	TGCGCCAGCAGCCAAGCACCGCAGGGCGACACTGAAGCTTTCTTT	TRBJ1-1	.	15	TRBV4-3	.
CASSLESHYGYTF	TGCGCCAGCAGCTTGGAATCACACTATGGCTACACCTTC	TRBJ1-2	.	13	TRBV5-1	.
CASSPRGRRYSPLHF	TGTGCCAGCAGTCCCCGTGGACGGAGGTATTCACCCCTCCACTTT	TRBJ1-6	.	15	TRBV12-3/TRBV12-4	.
CASNLGTGDDEQFF	TGCGCCAGCAACCTCGGGACAGGGGACGATGAGCAGTTCTTC	TRBJ2-1	TRBD1	14	TRBV5-1	few
CASRQGQNYIYEQYF	TGTGCCAGCAGACAAGGACAGAACTATATCTACGAGCAGTACTTC	TRBJ2-7	.	15	TRBV6-2/TRBV6-3	.
CACSFQGGGYTF	TGTGCCTGCAGTTTCCAGGGGGGAGGCTACACCTTC	TRBJ1-2	TRBD1	12	TRBV12-3/TRBV12-4	.
CASSFTGLQETQYF	TGTGCCAGCAGTTTCACAGGACTCCAAGAGACCCAGTACTTC	TRBJ2-5	.	14	TRBV12-3/TRBV12-4	few
CASSSSGTGLEPQHF	TGTGCCAGCAGTTCCTCGGGGACAGGGTTGGAGCCCCAGCATTTT	TRBJ1-5	TRBD1	15	TRBV28	.
CASRSGSYEQYF	TGTGCCAGCAGGTCCGGCAGTTACGAGCAGTACTTC	TRBJ2-7	.	12	TRBV6-1	.
CASSLVGTGAETQYF	TGTGCCAGCAGCTTAGTAGGGACAGGGGCAGAGACCCAGTACTTC	TRBJ2-5	TRBD1	15	TRBV11-2	once
CASSPIGTEYNEQFF	TGTGCCAGCAGCCCTATCGGGACAGAGTACAATGAGCAGTTCTTC	TRBJ2-1	TRBD1	15	TRBV7-9	.
CASSTATSGRFTDTQYF	TGTGCCAGCAGCACCGCGACTAGCGGGAGATTCACAGATACGCAGTATTTT	TRBJ2-3	TRBD2	17	TRBV7-2	few
CATSFEESTDTQYF	TGTGCCACCAGTTTTGAAGAAAGCACAGATACGCAGTATTTT	TRBJ2-3	.	14	TRBV6-1	few
CASTSSGPYSYNEQFF	TGTGCCAGCACCTCATCCGGGCCGTATTCCTACAATGAGCAGTTCTTC	TRBJ2-1	.	16	TRBV6-2/TRBV6-3	.
CSASTSRSDTQYF	TGCAGTGCTAGCACCTCCCGGTCGGATACGCAGTATTTT	TRBJ2-3	.	13	TRBV20-1	.
CASSQRQFRLDNEQFF	TGTGCCAGCAGCCAAAGACAGTTCCGCCTTGACAATGAGCAGTTCTTC	TRBJ2-1	.	16	TRBV28	.
CASSPEEDFQETQYF	TGTGCCAGCAGTCCAGAGGAGGATTTCCAAGAGACCCAGTACTTC	TRBJ2-5	.	15	TRBV3-1	few
CASSDPGGTGELFF	TGCGCCAGCAGTGACCCTGGGGGAACCGGGGAGCTGTTTTTT	TRBJ2-2	.	14	TRBV10-1	.
CASSLERLAGGIQYF	TGTGCCAGCAGCTTAGAGAGACTAGCGGGGGGGATCCAGTACTTC	TRBJ2-5	TRBD2	15	TRBV7-2	.
CSGGTAVYEQYF	TGCTCAGGGGGGACAGCGGTCTACGAGCAGTACTTC	TRBJ2-7	.	12	TRBV29-1	.
CTGTRIYNEQFF	TGTACCGGGACTAGGATCTACAATGAGCAGTTCTTC	TRBJ2-1	TRBD2	12	TRBV2	.